Given below is one TCR beta chain in context. It has no known antigen specificity. No qualities accompany the bases; no much larger clone lies one base away. Library preparation employed PCR. Sequencing instrument: Illumina HiSeq 2500. TCR libraries were prepared with molecular barcoding, using unique molecular identifiers to normalize TCRbeta repertoire quantification. TCRdb reprocessing: public reads trimmed at Q25 with fastp, clones called with MiXCR, in-frame beta chains kept. Merged by CDR3 protein, the rows form single entries marked with the most common genes and DNA. Across this sample there are a few hundred thousand distinct CDR3 sequences, with 10% seen only once. The biggest ten clones account for about 2.3% of the sample. The data belong to a study of T-cell reconstitution after alpha-beta-depleted transplantation in children (dated by TCRdb to the mid-2010s). Concerning the study at large: The study quantitatively tracked T-cell immune reconstitution after TCRalphabeta/CD19-depleted allogeneic hematopoietic cell transplantation in children using TCR repertoire profiling.

The CDR3 runs 14 amino acids, cysteine and phenylalanine included. The read is trimmed to its CDR3 DNA, 42 bases read in frame from base 1. From a lookup of the germline V gene, CDR1 and CDR2 are SGHVS and FNYEAQ. Trimming at the junction amounts to 0 bases on V and 4 bases on J, and the germline ends lie 9 bases apart. The receptor comes from a human donor who donated a stem cell graft to a child with acute lymphoblastic leukemia. The rearrangement combines TRBV7-6 with TRBJ1-2, with a tentative D gene TRBD1 over 5 matching bases. This specimen was PBMCs from the stem cell graft donor, taken from the stem cell graft. The nucleotide sequence is TGTGCCAGCAGCTTAGCACAGGAAGGCTATGGCTACACCTTC. It translates to CASSLAQEGYGYTF. Here the CDR3 is joined to the reference TRBV7-6 and TRBJ1-2 genes, and the full variable domain is: GAGVSQSPRYKVTKRGQDVALRCDPISGHVSLYWYRQALGQGPEFLTYFNYEAQQDKSGLPNDRFSAERPEGSISTLTIQRTEQRDSAMYRCASSLAQEGYGYTFGSGTRLTVV.